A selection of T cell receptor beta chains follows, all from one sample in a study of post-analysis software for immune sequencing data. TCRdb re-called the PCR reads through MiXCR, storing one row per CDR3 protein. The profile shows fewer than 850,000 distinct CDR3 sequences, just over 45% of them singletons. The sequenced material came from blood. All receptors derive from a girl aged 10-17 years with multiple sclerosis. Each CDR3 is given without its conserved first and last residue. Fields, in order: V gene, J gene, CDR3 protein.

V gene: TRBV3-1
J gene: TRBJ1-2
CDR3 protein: ASRPTGGLGYGYT

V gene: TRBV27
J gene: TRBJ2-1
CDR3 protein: ASSFRGGNLDEQF

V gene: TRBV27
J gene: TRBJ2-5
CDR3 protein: ASSLLAGVVETQY

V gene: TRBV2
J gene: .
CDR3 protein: ASDGGAEQY

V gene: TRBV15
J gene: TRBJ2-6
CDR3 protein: ATSRDRRGSLPSGANVLT

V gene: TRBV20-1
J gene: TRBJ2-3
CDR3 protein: SASGLAGGTDTQY

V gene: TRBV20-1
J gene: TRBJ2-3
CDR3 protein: SARDSSGSTDTQY

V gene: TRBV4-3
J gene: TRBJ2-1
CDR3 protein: ASSQDVSGNRRYNEQF

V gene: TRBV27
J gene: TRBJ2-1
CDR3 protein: ASSPGLAGVYEQF

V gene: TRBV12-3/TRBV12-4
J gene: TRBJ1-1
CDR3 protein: ASSGQGEWNTEAF

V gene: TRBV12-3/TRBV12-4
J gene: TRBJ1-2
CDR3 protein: ASSPGTVANYGYT

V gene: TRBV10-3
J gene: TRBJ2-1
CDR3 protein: AIRETSGRARNEQF

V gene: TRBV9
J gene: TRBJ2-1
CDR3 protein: ASSGGTNPGNEQF

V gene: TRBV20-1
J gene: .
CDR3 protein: SARENREGYEQY

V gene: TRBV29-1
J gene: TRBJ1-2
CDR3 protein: SVVTTHGYT

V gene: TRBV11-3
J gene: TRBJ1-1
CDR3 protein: ASSSRPYTEAF

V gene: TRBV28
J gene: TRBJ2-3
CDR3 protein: ASSWASSDTQY

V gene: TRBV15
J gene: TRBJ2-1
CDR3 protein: ATSSGLAGVKSEQF

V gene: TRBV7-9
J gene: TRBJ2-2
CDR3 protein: ASSLGRAGAGGELF

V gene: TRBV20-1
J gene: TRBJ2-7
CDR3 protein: SARNRDSYEQY

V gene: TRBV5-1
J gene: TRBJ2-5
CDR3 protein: ASRTGTSAETQY

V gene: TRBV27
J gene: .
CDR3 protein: ASSVRQEPSYEQY

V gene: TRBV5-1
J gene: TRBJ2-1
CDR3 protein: ASRTENNELEF

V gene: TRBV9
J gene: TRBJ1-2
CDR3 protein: ASSRGTYYGYT

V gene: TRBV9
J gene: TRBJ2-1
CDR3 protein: ASSVVAGGPLNEQF

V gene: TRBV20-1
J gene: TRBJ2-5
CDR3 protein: SASIDSGTGETQY